One sample yielded the 21 T cell receptor beta chains listed below, sequenced in a study of shared clonotypes between healthy human individuals. Sequencing was performed with immunoSEQ multiplex PCR; in TCRdb, only in-frame clones are kept and a portion is missing. The sample consists of roughly 1,000,000 clones, about four fifths of them appearing once. Sample: memory CD4+ T cells from PBMCs. The subset was: CD45RA-negative fraction. Every receptor here comes from a man aged 18 to 30 in good health. Some clones in this sample may be carry-over from other donors' samples.

The chain joins TRBV28 to TRBJ2-7; 8 bases fit TRBD1. J was trimmed by 2 bases and V by 10 bases; bases with no gene match: 7. This CDR3 is 13 amino acids long. Germline CDR1 MDHEN, CDR2 SYDVKM. The CDR3 loop reads CATRTGQTYEQYF. In DNA form, the CDR3 reads TGTGCCACCCGGACAGGGCAGACCTACGAGCAGTACTTC. The whole variable domain, filled in from reference TRBV28 and TRBJ2-7, reads DVKVTQSSRYLVKRTGEKVFLECVQDMDHENMFWYRQDPGLGLRLIYFSYDVKMKEKGDIPEGYSVSREKKERFSLILESASTNQTSMYLCATRTGQTYEQYFGPGTRLTVT.

The chain has TRBV5-5 and TRBJ1-4; possibly TRBD1 for D (5 bases). This CDR3 spans 14 amino acids. The germline V gene encodes CDR1 SGHKS and CDR2 YYEKEE (reference sequence). Trimming left V 4 bases short and J 6 bases short, with 13 bases between. The CDR3 nucleotides read TGTGCCAGCAGCGCCGGAGGGGTAGATGAAAAACTGTTTTTT. Protein: CASSAGGVDEKLFF. Drawing the rest from reference TRBV5-5 and TRBJ1-4, the complete variable domain is DAGVTQSPTHLIKTRGQQVTLRCSPISGHKSVSWYQQVLGQGPQFIFQYYEKEERGRGNFPDRFSARQFPNYSSELNVNALLLGDSALYLCASSAGGVDEKLFFGSGTQLSVL.

The chain links TRBV9 to TRBJ1-2; possible D gene TRBD1, 5 bases. Germline CDR1 and CDR2: SGDLS and YYNGEE. This CDR3 has 15 residues. Trimming left V 6 bases short and J 8 bases short, with 23 bases between. The CDR3 spells CASTPPGDGVLGYTF. In nucleotides, the CDR3 is TGTGCCAGCACTCCACCGGGGGACGGGGTATTAGGCTACACCTTC.

The V and J genes are TRBV4-1 and TRBJ2-5; possible D gene TRBD2, 5 bases. The J call is in doubt because the DNA end fits TRBJ2-7 better. The CDR3 contains 14 residues. Germline V gene lookup returns CDR1 MGHRA and CDR2 YSYEKL. The CDR3 DNA sequence: TGCGCCAGCAGCCGCGGGCAAAACTCCTACGAGCAGTACTTC. Translated: CASSRGQNSYEQYF.

The rearrangement links TRBV5-1 to TRBJ1-6; D might be TRBD1 (5 bases). V lost 4 bases and J 5 bases, leaving 13 bases between the germline ends. The CDR3 is 15 residues long. Germline-derived CDR1 and CDR2 are SGHRS and YFSETQ. The CDR3 is CASSPAGLNNSPLHF. In DNA, the CDR3 is TGCGCCAGCAGCCCGGCGGGACTGAATAATTCACCCCTCCACTTT.

This clone was seen once. The CDR3 is CASTQGSGANVLTF. Here the CDR3 DNA reads TGTGCCAGCACCCAGGGGTCTGGGGCCAACGTCCTGACTTTC. The chain uses TRBV2 and TRBJ2-6; a weak D match, TRBD1 (6 bases). The CDR3 extends over 14 amino acids. Germline V CDR1 and CDR2: SNHLY, FYNNEI. Trimming left V 7 bases short and J 1 base short, with 8 bases between.

The chain uses TRBV30 and TRBJ1-1; D is ambiguous. V was trimmed by 4 bases and J by 10 bases, leaving 16 bases between them. Germline values: CDR1 GTSNPN, CDR2 SVGIG (reference sequence). There are 12 residues in the CDR3. The CDR3 protein is CAWTRDYTVAFF. The CDR3 DNA sequence: TGTGCCTGGACCCGGGATTATACGGTAGCTTTCTTT.

The chain combines TRBV18 with TRBJ2-3, with D possibly being TRBD1 or TRBD2 (5 bases each). The CDR3 runs 14 residues. CDR1 is KGHSH, CDR2 LQKENI, per germline. Trimming shortened V by 3 bases and J by 4 bases, and 11 bases separated the two germline ends. In nucleotides, the CDR3 is TGTGCCAGCTCACCGAGAAGGGACGCAGATACGCAGTATTTT. Its translation is CASSPRRDADTQYF.

The CDR3 is CASSLSAGAGVVDTQYF. CDR3 DNA sequence: TGCGCCAGCAGCTTATCGGCGGGAGCAGGGGTAGTAGATACGCAGTATTTT. This chain links TRBV5-1 with TRBJ2-3, with a tentative D call TRBD2 (7 bases). CDR1 SGHRS and CDR2 YFSETQ come from the germline V gene. This CDR3 spans 17 amino acids. V shed 2 bases and J shed 5 bases, with 21 bases lying between them.

On this clone: A read error may be the cause here, since a much bigger clone is one base away. This chain links TRBV25-1 with TRBJ2-3; either TRBD1 or TRBD2 may supply D (6 bases each). CDR1 is MGHDK and CDR2 is SYGVNS in the germline V gene. This CDR3 comprises 16 residues. CDR3 residues: CAGSDSGATSTDTQYF. CDR3 sequence (DNA): TGTGCCGGCAGTGACTCGGGGGCCACTAGCACAGATACGCAGTATTTT.

The chain is built from TRBV7-2 and TRBJ2-7, with D perhaps matching TRBD1 (6 bases). From germline, CDR1 is SGHTA and CDR2 FQGNSA. CDR3 size: 15 residues. The V and J ends lost 1 base and 2 bases respectively, with 12 bases between them. CDR3 in DNA: TGTGCCAGCAGCTTAGTTCCGGACAGCCCCTACGAGCAGTACTTC. Translation gives CASSLVPDSPYEQYF. The full variable domain, with the rest looked up from reference TRBV7-2 and TRBJ2-7, is GAGVSQSPSNKVTEKGKDVELRCDPISGHTALYWYRQSLGQGLEFLIYFQGNSAPDKSGLPSDRFSAERTGGSVSTLTIQRTQQEDSAVYLCASSLVPDSPYEQYFGPGTRLTVT.

Turning to this clone: The same CDR3 is also encoded by other DNA sequences in this sample. The chain recombines TRBV11-2 with TRBJ2-7; perhaps TRBD1 as D (5 bases). V dropped 1 base and J dropped 5 bases, with 9 bases sitting between them. The CDR3 consists of 13 residues. Per germline, CDR1 SGHAT and CDR2 FQNNGV. In DNA, the CDR3 is TGTGCCAGCAGCTTAGGGGTAGGGGACGAGCAGTACTTC. This gives the protein CASSLGVGDEQYF. Filled out from reference TRBV11-2 and TRBJ2-7, the complete variable domain reads EAGVAQSPRYKIIEKRQSVAFWCNPISGHATLYWYQQILGQGPKLLIQFQNNGVVDDSQLPKDRFSAERLKGVDSTLKIQPAKLEDSAVYLCASSLGVGDEQYFGPGTRLTVT.

This chain links TRBV4-2 with TRBJ2-6, with D unresolved. The V gene's germline CDR1 is LGHNA and CDR2 YNFKEQ. Trimming cost V 1 base and J 4 bases, with 11 bases left between them. The CDR3 runs to 16 residues. CDR3 sequence: CASSQVSGGGANVLTF. In DNA, the CDR3 is TGTGCCAGCAGCCAAGTGTCGGGCGGCGGGGCCAACGTCCTGACTTTC.

Here the CDR3 reads CASSYSSGGRTDTQYF. Written as DNA, the CDR3 is TGTGCCAGCAGTTACTCATCGGGAGGGAGGACAGATACGCAGTATTTT. The rearrangement links TRBV6-6 to TRBJ2-3; 8 bases agree with TRBD2. V trimming: 0 bases; J trimming: 3 bases; junction bases outside the gene matches: 5. The CDR3 loop spans 16 amino acids. Germline values: CDR1 MNHNY, CDR2 SVGAGI (reference sequence).

The rearrangement joins TRBV10-3 to TRBJ2-3; TRBD2 matches 8 bases. This CDR3 comprises 18 residues. V was clipped by 5 bases and J by 7 bases; unmatched bases: 20. Germline V CDR1 and CDR2: ENHRY, SYGVKD. CDR3 sequence (DNA): TGTGCCATCAGTAACCTAGTAGCTGGGCGGGAGGAACGAAATACGCAGTATTTT. Its protein is CAISNLVAGREERNTQYF.

This clone was counted a single time. V is TRBV9 and J is TRBJ2-7; 8 nucleotides agree with TRBD2. V shed 0 bases, J shed 3 bases, and the junction held 8 bases outside the gene matches. The CDR3 covers 16 residues. Per the germline V gene, CDR1 is SGDLS and CDR2 is YYNGEE. CDR3 sequence reads: CASSVAAGGLGYEQYF. Written as DNA, the CDR3 is TGTGCCAGCAGCGTAGCTGCGGGGGGCCTTGGCTACGAGCAGTACTTC.

CDR3 protein: CASSLFGGADNEQFF. The CDR3 DNA follows: TGTGCCAGCAGCTTATTTGGGGGAGCGGACAATGAGCAGTTCTTC. The V call is TRBV7-3, the J call TRBJ2-1, with D tentatively TRBD1 or TRBD2 (5 bases each). Germline V lookup: CDR1 SGHTA, CDR2 FQGTGA. Trimming shortened V by 2 bases and J by 5 bases, and 13 bases separated the two germline ends. The CDR3 sequence is 15 residues long.

This clone showed up many times. V and J are TRBV7-7 and TRBJ2-5; D unclear. Germline V gene sequence: CDR1 SSHAT, CDR2 FNYEAQ (reference sequence). This CDR3 is built from 13 residues. The ends were cut back, 5 bases at V and 7 bases at J, with 14 bases in the middle. CDR3 amino acids: CASSRRVDGTQYF. The DNA for the CDR3 is TGTGCCAGCAGCAGAAGGGTTGATGGGACCCAGTACTTC.

The chain couples TRBV7-8 to TRBJ1-2; a weak D match, TRBD1 (5 bases). The CDR3 totals 15 residues. The ends were cut back, 3 bases at V and 7 bases at J, with 18 bases in the middle. Germline-derived CDR1 and CDR2 are SGHVS and FQNEAQ. The chain's CDR3 is CASSFDRGGEGGYTF. The DNA of the CDR3 is TGTGCCAGCAGCTTTGATAGGGGTGGAGAAGGTGGCTACACCTTC.

This chain links TRBV27 with TRBJ2-6; D possibly uses TRBD1 or TRBD2 (6 bases each). The CDR3 is 18 amino acids. CDR1 is MNHEY and CDR2 is SMNVEV in the germline V gene (reference sequence). The ends were cut back, 2 bases at V and 1 base at J, with 15 bases in the middle. The CDR3 loop reads CASSLRGWRESGANVLTF. In DNA form, the CDR3 reads TGTGCCAGCAGTTTAAGGGGGTGGAGGGAGTCTGGGGCCAACGTCCTGACTTTC.

Points on this clone: Other DNA sequences in this specimen translate into the identical CDR3. The rearrangement joins TRBV4-2 to TRBJ2-5; TRBD2 agrees at 7 bases. The CDR3 covers 15 residues. The V segment lost 1 base and the J segment 5 bases; nucleotides outside the gene matches: 7. Germline CDR1 reads LGHNA; CDR2 reads YNFKEQ. CDR3 sequence reads: CASSQGVREGETQYF. The CDR3 region has the DNA TGTGCCAGCAGCCAAGGGGTCAGGGAGGGTGAGACCCAGTACTTC.